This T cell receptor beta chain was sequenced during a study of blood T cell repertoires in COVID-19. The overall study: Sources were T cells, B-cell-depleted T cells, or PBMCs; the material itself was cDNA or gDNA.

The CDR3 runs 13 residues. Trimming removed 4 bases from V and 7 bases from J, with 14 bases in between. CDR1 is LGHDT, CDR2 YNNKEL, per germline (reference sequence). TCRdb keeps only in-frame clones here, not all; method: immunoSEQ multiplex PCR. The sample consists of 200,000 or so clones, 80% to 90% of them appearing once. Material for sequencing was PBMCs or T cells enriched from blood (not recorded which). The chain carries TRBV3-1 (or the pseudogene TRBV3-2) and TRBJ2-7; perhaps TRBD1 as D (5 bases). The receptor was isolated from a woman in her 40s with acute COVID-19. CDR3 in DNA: TGTGCCAGCAGCCCCTTAGGGGCTGGGGAGCAGTACTTC. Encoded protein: CASSPLGAGEQYF.